The 20 T cell receptor beta chains reported below all come from one sample, sequenced in a study of T cell responses to AZD1222 COVID-19 vaccine. TCRdb's copy holds only in-frame clones and misses some; the assay was immunoSEQ multiplex PCR. The data contain some 88,000 clones, 90% of them singletons. This material consisted of peripheral blood, taken 28 days after the second AZD1222 dose. The receptors shown here come from an adult who received the AZD1222 COVID-19 vaccine.

This clone was observed a single time. The rearrangement uses TRBV5-8 and TRBJ1-6; D not resolved. V was cut by 0 bases and J by 7 bases, with 14 bases left in between. CDR1 is SGHTS and CDR2 is YDEGEE in the germline V gene. The CDR3 length is 16 residues. DNA of the CDR3: TGTGCCAGCAGCTTGGCCTTCGAGGGAAGGAATTCACCCCTCCACTTT. This translates into CASSLAFEGRNSPLHF.

The J gene is TRBJ2-3, the V gene TRBV7-3, with TRBD2 matching 8 bases. V trimming: 4 bases; J trimming: 5 bases; junction bases outside the gene matches: 2. CDR1 is SGHTA and CDR2 is FQGTGA in the germline V gene. The CDR3 spans 13 residues. Here the CDR3 reads CASSYAGGDTQYF. The CDR3 DNA is TGTGCCAGCAGCTATGCGGGGGGAGATACGCAGTATTTT.

This chain uses TRBV28 with TRBJ1-2; weak D call: TRBD1 (6 bases). The germline V gene encodes CDR1 MDHEN and CDR2 SYDVKM. The CDR3 covers 13 residues. V lost 10 bases, J lost 8 bases, and 20 bases lay in between. CDR3 region: CATWGGALGGYTF. The CDR3 region has the DNA TGTGCCACCTGGGGGGGGGCATTGGGAGGCTACACCTTC.

V and J are TRBV27 and TRBJ1-1; TRBD1 might be the D (6 bases). Per the germline V gene, CDR1 is MNHEY and CDR2 is SMNVEV (reference sequence). The CDR3 covers 14 residues. V gave up 3 bases and J gave up 3 bases, with 11 bases separating them. Here the CDR3 DNA reads TGTGCCAGCAGTTTCACAGGGAGGGACACTGAAGCTTTCTTT. It yields the protein CASSFTGRDTEAFF.

The chain recombines TRBV4-1 with TRBJ1-1; weak D call: TRBD1 (5 bases). Trimming pared 3 bases from V and 7 bases from J, leaving 12 bases between. The CDR3 runs to 13 residues. Germline V gene sequence: CDR1 MGHRA, CDR2 YSYEKL. The chain's CDR3 is CASSQGPGLEAFF. The CDR3 coding sequence is TGCGCCAGCAGCCAGGGACCGGGCCTTGAAGCTTTCTTT.

V gene TRBV6-1 combines with J gene TRBJ1-1, with a weak D call TRBD1 (6 bases). V dropped 2 bases and J dropped 8 bases, with 12 bases sitting between them. Germline V gives CDR1 MNHNS, CDR2 SASEGT. This CDR3 has 13 residues. The CDR3 region has the DNA TGTGCCAGCAGTGAAAGGGGGAGGGGAGAAGCTTTCTTT. Its protein product is CASSERGRGEAFF.

The genes are TRBV30 and TRBJ1-4; D is perhaps TRBD1 (5 bases). The CDR3 spans 14 residues. V lost 1 base and J lost 8, with 14 bases in between. Per germline, CDR1 GTSNPN and CDR2 SVGIG (reference sequence). Here the CDR3 reads CAWSDQRGIEKLFF. The CDR3 DNA reads TGTGCCTGGAGTGATCAGAGGGGTATCGAAAAACTGTTTTTT.

The chain employs TRBV7-8 and TRBJ2-5, with a tentative D call TRBD2 (6 bases). Germline V gene sequence: CDR1 SGHVS, CDR2 FQNEAQ. Trimming pared 1 base from V and 5 bases from J, leaving 14 bases between. The CDR3 totals 15 residues. CDR3 in DNA: TGTGCCAGCAGCTTAGGGGGGACTGCGCGGGAGACCCAGTACTTC. Translated: CASSLGGTARETQYF.

The chain couples TRBV6-5 to TRBJ1-5; D gene unclear. The germline V gene has CDR1 MNHEY and CDR2 SVGAGI. This CDR3 has 14 residues. The V gene lost 5 bases and the J gene lost 3 bases, with 11 bases spanning the gap. The CDR3 spells CASSPRGINQPQHF. CDR3 DNA sequence: TGTGCCAGCAGTCCTCGGGGAATCAATCAGCCCCAGCATTTT.

CDR3 coding DNA: TGTGCCAGCAGCTTATCCCCCGGGGGGCTACATGAAAAACTGTTTTTT. The encoded protein is CASSLSPGGLHEKLFF. The V gene is TRBV7-2, the J gene TRBJ1-4; TRBD1 might be the D (6 bases). This CDR3 is built from 16 residues. CDR1 is SGHTA and CDR2 is FQGNSA in the germline V gene. Trimming stripped 2 bases from V and 6 bases from J, with 16 bases between.

V is TRBV6-5 and J is TRBJ1-1; D possibly corresponds to TRBD1 (5 bases). The CDR3 totals 14 residues. From germline, CDR1 is MNHEY and CDR2 SVGAGI. Trimming stripped 4 bases from V and 4 bases from J, with 13 bases between. In DNA form, the CDR3 reads TGTGCCAGCAGTTCCCTCCGGGGGGTCACTGAAGCTTTCTTT. Protein product: CASSSLRGVTEAFF.

The chain combines TRBV5-1 with TRBJ1-2, with TRBD1 matching 8 bases. J was trimmed by 8 bases and V by 4 bases; bases with no gene match: 13. Germline V gene data show CDR1 as SGHRS and CDR2 as YFSETQ. The length of the CDR3 is 15 residues. CDR3 sequence reads: CASSTPTGAGNGYTF. The CDR3 bases are TGCGCCAGCAGCACACCGACAGGGGCGGGGAACGGCTACACCTTC.

The chain recombines TRBV7-9 with TRBJ2-7, with 12 bases that match TRBD1. The CDR3 has 15 amino acids. Germline values: CDR1 SEHNR, CDR2 FQNEAQ (reference sequence). Trimming cost V 3 bases and J 9 bases; bases outside gene matches: 9. The CDR3 DNA is TGTGCCAGCAGCTTCGGGACAGGGGGCATATCTCGGCAGTACTTC. Translating it yields CASSFGTGGISRQYF.

CDR3 protein: CASSPGQGAPYEQYF. The CDR3, as DNA: TGTGCCAGCTCACCGGGGCAGGGGGCCCCCTACGAGCAGTACTTC. The gene calls are TRBV18 and TRBJ2-7; 8 bases are a match to TRBD1. In germline, CDR1 is KGHSH, CDR2 LQKENI. V shed 3 bases and J 2 bases; nucleotides not matched to a gene: 6. The CDR3 is 15 residues long.

The V gene is TRBV12-5, the J gene TRBJ1-3; D is undetermined. The V end lost 2 bases, the J end lost 3 bases, and 14 bases lay between the germline ends. CDR3 length: 16 residues. CDR1 LGHNT and CDR2 FRNRAP come from the germline V gene. The CDR3 sequence is CASGLSSGGFGNTIYF. The CDR3 nucleotides are TGTGCTAGTGGTTTGAGTTCGGGAGGGTTTGGAAACACCATATATTTT.

This CDR3 is CASTQNNQPQHF. CDR3 nucleotide sequence: TGTGCCAGCACGCAGAACAATCAGCCCCAGCATTTT. V gene TRBV2 combines with J gene TRBJ1-5; D is unclear. Germline lookup yields CDR1 SNHLY and CDR2 FYNNEI. Trimming shortened V by 7 bases and J by 3 bases, and 7 bases separated the two germline ends. CDR3 length: 12 residues.

This clone was detected only a few times. V and J are TRBV12-3 or TRBV12-4 and TRBJ1-1; D is unresolved. V was shortened by 2 bases and J by 3 bases, with 1 base between the two germline ends. The CDR3 runs 11 residues. The CDR3 reads CASSLHTEAFF. The DNA for the CDR3 is TGTGCCAGCAGTTTACACACTGAAGCTTTCTTT.

The V gene is TRBV10-3, the J gene TRBJ1-2, with 11 nucleotides matching TRBD1. Trimming removed 10 bases from V and 4 bases from J; junction bases left unmatched: 8. CDR1 is ENHRY, CDR2 SYGVKD, per germline. The CDR3 is 14 residues long. DNA for the CDR3: TGTGCCACCTCAGTGGGACAGGGGGGCTATGGCTACACCTTC. Encoded protein: CATSVGQGGYGYTF.

This clone came up once. This rearrangement joins TRBV6-2 or TRBV6-3 to TRBJ1-1; D is unresolved. The CDR3 runs 16 residues. Germline CDR1 reads MNHEY; CDR2 reads SVGEGT. V was shortened by 3 bases and J by 2 bases, with 16 bases between the two germline ends. Here the CDR3 reads CASSYGVTGPNTEAFF. CDR3 nucleotides: TGTGCCAGCAGTTATGGCGTTACCGGGCCTAACACTGAAGCTTTCTTT.

V gene TRBV19 combines with J gene TRBJ1-5; 7 bases are a match to TRBD1. Germline values: CDR1 LNHDA, CDR2 SQIVND (reference sequence). CDR3 length: 15 residues. V was pared by 5 bases and J by 7 bases, with 11 bases of the junction left unmatched. The DNA for the CDR3 is TGTGCCAGTAGTGAACAGGGGATTGGAGAACAGCCCCAGCATTTT. Its protein product is CASSEQGIGEQPQHF.